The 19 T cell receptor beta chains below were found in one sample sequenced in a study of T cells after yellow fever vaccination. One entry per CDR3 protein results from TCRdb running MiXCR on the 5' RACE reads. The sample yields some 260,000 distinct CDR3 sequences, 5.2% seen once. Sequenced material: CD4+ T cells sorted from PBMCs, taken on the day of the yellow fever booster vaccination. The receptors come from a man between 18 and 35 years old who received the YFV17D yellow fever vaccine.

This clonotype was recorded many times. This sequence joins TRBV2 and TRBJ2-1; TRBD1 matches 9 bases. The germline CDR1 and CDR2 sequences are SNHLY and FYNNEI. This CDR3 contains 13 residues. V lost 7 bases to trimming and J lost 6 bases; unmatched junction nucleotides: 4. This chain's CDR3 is CASNDRGFNEQFF. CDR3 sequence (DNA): TGTGCCAGCAATGACAGGGGGTTCAATGAGCAGTTCTTC.

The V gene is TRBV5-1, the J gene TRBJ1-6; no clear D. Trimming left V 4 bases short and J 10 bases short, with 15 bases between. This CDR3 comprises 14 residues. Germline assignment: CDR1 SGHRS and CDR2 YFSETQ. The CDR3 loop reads CASSPQDGVSPLHF. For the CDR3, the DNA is TGCGCCAGCAGCCCCCAGGATGGAGTCTCACCCCTCCACTTT.

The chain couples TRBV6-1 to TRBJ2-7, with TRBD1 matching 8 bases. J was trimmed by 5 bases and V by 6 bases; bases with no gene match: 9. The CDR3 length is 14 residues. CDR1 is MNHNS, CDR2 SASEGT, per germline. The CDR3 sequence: CASRPRQGSNEQYV. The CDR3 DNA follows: TGTGCCAGCAGACCCAGACAGGGGAGCAACGAGCAGTACGTC.

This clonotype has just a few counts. CDR3 DNA: TGTGCCAGCAGCGGGGTGGGGTCCTACAATGAGCAGTTCTTC. Protein sequence: CASSGVGSYNEQFF. This rearrangement joins TRBV7-2 to TRBJ2-1, with D unclear. CDR1 and CDR2 from the germline V gene are SGHTA and FQGNSA. This CDR3 is 14 amino acids long. V was shortened by 5 bases and J by 1 base, with 9 bases between the two germline ends.

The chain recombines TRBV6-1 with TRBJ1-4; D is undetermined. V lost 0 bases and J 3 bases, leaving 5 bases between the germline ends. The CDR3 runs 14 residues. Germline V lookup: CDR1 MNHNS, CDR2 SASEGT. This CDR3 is CASSEASPNEKLFF. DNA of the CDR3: TGTGCCAGCAGTGAAGCCTCACCTAATGAAAAACTGTTTTTT.

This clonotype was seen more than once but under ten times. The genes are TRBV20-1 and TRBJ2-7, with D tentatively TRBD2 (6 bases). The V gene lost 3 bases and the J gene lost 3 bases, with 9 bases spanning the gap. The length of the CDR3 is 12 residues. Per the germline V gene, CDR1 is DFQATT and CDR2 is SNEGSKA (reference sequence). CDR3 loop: CSARIADYEQYV. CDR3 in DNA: TGCAGTGCTAGGATAGCGGACTACGAGCAGTACGTC.

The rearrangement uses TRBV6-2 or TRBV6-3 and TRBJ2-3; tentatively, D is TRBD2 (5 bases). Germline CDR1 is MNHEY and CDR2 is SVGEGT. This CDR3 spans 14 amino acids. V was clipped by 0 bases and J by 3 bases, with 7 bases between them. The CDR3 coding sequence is TGTGCCAGCAGTTACTCGGACTCGACAGATACGCAGTATTTT. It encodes CASSYSDSTDTQYF.

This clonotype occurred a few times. The chain's CDR3 is CSARKPRTAKNEQFF. Here the CDR3 DNA reads TGCAGTGCTAGGAAACCACGGACAGCCAAAAATGAGCAGTTCTTC. This chain uses TRBV20-1 with TRBJ2-1, with a possible D match to TRBD1 (6 bases). V dropped 3 bases and J dropped 7 bases, with 19 bases sitting between them. Germline V lookup: CDR1 DFQATT, CDR2 SNEGSKA (reference sequence). This CDR3 is 15 amino acids long.

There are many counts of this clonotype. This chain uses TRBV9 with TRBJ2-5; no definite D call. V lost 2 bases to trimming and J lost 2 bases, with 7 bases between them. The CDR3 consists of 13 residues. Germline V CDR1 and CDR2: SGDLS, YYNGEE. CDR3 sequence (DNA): TGTGCCAGCAGCGTGTCAAATCAAGAGACCCAGTACTTC. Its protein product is CASSVSNQETQYF.

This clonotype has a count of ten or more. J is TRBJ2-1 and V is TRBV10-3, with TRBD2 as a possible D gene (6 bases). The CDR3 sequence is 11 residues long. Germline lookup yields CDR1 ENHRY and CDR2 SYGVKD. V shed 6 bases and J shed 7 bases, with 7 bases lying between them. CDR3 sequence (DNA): TGTGCCATCAGCCGGGAGAATGAGCAGTTCTTC. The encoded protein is CAISRENEQFF.

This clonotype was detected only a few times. CDR3 in amino acids: CASSRFGTSLYEQYF. In DNA form, the CDR3 reads TGTGCCAGCAGCCGGTTTGGGACTAGCCTCTACGAGCAGTACTTC. The chain combines TRBV5-4 with TRBJ2-7; the match to TRBD2 covers 9 bases. Germline assignment: CDR1 SGHNT and CDR2 YYREEE (reference sequence). V was pared by 4 bases and J by 3 bases, with 8 bases of the junction left unmatched. This CDR3 is built from 15 residues.

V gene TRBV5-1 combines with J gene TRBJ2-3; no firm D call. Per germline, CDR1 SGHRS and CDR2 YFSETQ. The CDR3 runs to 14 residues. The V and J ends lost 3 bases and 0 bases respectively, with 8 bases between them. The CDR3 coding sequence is TGCGCCAGCAGCTGGCCGGGTAGCACAGATACGCAGTATTTT. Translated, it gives CASSWPGSTDTQYF.

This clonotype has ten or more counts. CDR3: CASTSSGKETQYF. The CDR3 DNA follows: TGTGCCAGCACCAGCTCAGGGAAAGAGACCCAGTACTTC. The V gene is TRBV2, the J gene TRBJ2-5; tentatively, D is TRBD1 (5 bases). The CDR3 is 13 amino acids. Germline CDR1 reads SNHLY; CDR2 reads FYNNEI. V lost 7 bases and J lost 3, with 12 bases in between.

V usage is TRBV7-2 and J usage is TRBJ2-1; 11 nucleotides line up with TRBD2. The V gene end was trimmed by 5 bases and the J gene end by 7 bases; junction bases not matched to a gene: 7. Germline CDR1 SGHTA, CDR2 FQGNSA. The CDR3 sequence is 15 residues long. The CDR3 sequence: CASSVRTSGWNEQFF. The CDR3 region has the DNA TGTGCCAGCAGCGTACGGACTAGCGGGTGGAATGAGCAGTTCTTC.

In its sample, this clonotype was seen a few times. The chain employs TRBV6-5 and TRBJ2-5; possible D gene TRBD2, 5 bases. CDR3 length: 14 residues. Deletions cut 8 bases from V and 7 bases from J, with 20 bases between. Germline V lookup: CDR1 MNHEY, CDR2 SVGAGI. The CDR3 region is CASSPRRGKRTQYF. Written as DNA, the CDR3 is TGTGCCAGCTCCCCAAGACGGGGAAAGAGGACCCAGTACTTC.

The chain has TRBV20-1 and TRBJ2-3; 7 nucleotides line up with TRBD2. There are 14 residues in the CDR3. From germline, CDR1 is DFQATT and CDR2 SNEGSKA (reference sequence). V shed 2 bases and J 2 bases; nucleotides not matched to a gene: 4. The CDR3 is CSARSRDYTDTQYF. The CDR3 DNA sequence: TGCAGTGCTAGAAGCAGGGACTACACAGATACGCAGTATTTT.

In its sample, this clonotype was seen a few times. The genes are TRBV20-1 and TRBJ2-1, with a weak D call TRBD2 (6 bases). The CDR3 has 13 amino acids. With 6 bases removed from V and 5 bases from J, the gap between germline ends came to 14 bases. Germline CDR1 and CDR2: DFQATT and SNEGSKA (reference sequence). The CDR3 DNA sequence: TGCAGTGCAACGGGACTGGCAAACAATGAGCAGTTCTTC. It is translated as CSATGLANNEQFF.

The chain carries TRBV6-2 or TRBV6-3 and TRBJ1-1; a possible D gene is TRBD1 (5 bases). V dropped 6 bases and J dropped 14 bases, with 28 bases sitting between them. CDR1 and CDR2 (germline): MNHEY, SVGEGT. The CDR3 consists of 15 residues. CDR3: CASSSLSWGTHKDFF. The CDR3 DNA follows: TGTGCCAGCAGCTCCTTATCTTGGGGGACCCATAAGGACTTCTTT.

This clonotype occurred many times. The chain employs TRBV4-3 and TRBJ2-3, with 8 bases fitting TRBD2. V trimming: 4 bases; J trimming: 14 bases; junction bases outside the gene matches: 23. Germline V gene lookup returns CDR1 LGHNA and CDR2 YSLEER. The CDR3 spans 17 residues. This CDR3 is CASSRRERPAGGSSGYF. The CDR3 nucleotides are TGCGCCAGCAGCCGCCGGGAGCGGCCCGCGGGGGGTTCGTCGGGGTATTTT.